This T cell receptor (beta chain) comes out of a study of early T cells in non-severe SARS-CoV-2 infection (TCRdb year 2021). Regarding the study in general: Because TCR sequencing was done on bulk RNA from unsorted whole blood, the alpha and beta chains could not be paired. Study-level results and caveats: VDJdb matching was skewed toward anti-spike CD8 responses and likely underestimated virus-specific expansions by missing private and CD4 specificities.

The germline V gene gives CDR1 as WSHSY and CDR2 as SAAADI. The CDR3 measures 13 amino acids from cysteine to phenylalanine. This entry keeps only the CDR3 DNA: 39 bases, framed from base 1. The V and J ends are trimmed by 6 bases and 7 bases, leaving 10 bases between them. Library creation used 5' RACE. For sequencing, a NextSeq 500 was employed. Unique molecular identifiers were attached to individual cDNA molecules in the TCR library protocol so that sequencing error and PCR bias could be corrected. Both TCR alpha and beta chains were sequenced, and tight co-correlation was observed between alpha and beta sequence abundances in each sample. On the authors' methods: Decombinator V4 was used to perform V gene, J gene and CDR3 annotation of TCR sequences. TCRs were defined as expanded if a significant change between any two time points was detected under a Poisson model with p below 0.0001. TCR abundances were normalised to the total number of TCRs sequenced in each sample and reported as counts per million. MAIT TCRs were defined by TRAV1-2 paired with TRAJ12, TRAJ20 or TRAJ33, and iNKT TCRs by TRAV10 paired with TRAJ18. VDJdb, accessed 1 November 2021, was searched for CMV, EBV and SARS-CoV-2 annotated TCRs, with TCRs annotated for multiple antigens excluded. Starting from the raw public reads, TCRdb applied fastp trimming at Q25, assembled clones with MiXCR and retained in-frame beta chains. Under each unique CDR3 protein, matching rows form one entry showing the most common genes and DNA. The V and J calls follow TCRdb's processing rather than the paper's. In this sample the table shows roughly 80,000 distinct CDR3 sequences, around 15% of which occur a single time. Of the sample, around 3.3% is held by the ten largest clones.

Set within a cohort of healthcare workers in London, UK, this nested case-control study involved weekly PCR testing of nasopharyngeal swabs along with blood sampling. Healthcare workers were recruited between 23 and 31 March 2020, during the week of the UK lockdown, and were followed weekly for up to about 16 weeks. This clonotype has more than one count but fewer than ten. It has no known antigen specificity. No base quality values were provided; no much bigger clone lies one nucleotide off. The chain is made from TRBV10-2 and TRBJ1-6, with the D gene call left open. This receptor was obtained from an adult who was a healthcare worker with PCR-confirmed SARS-CoV-2 infection or an uninfected control (not recorded which). The sequenced material came from whole blood. The DNA is as follows: TGCGCCAGCAGGCGGGTTGCCAATTCACCCCTCCACTTT. Its translation reads: CASRRVANSPLHF.